The entry below gives a single T cell receptor (beta chain) sequence along with its context. Antigen unknown. The sample belongs to a study of cytomegalovirus exposure and HLA in healthy donors. Points from the study as a whole: V- and J-gene trimming of TCR beta was linked (in a later analysis) to a missense DCLRE1C variant.

Primers: 60 Vbeta forward and 13 Jbeta reverse. Data came from immunoSEQ multiplex PCR; TCRdb stores just in-frame clones and leaves some out. The table lists around 100,000 clones, around 78% of them singletons. Deletions cut 5 bases from V and 0 bases from J, with 14 bases between. Germline V lookup: CDR1 SGHAT, CDR2 FQNNGV. The CDR3 contains 16 residues. Sequencing used PBMCs. This chain connects TRBV11-2 to TRBJ2-1; D is uncertain. The sequence was collected from a middle-aged man in good health and CMV-seronegative. The CDR3 bases are TGTGCCAGCAGCCCTTTAGTCGGGTTCTCCTACAATGAGCAGTTCTTC. Its protein is CASSPLVGFSYNEQFF.